Below are 4 T cell receptor beta chains sequenced from a single sample in a study of T cell changes during pregnancy in multiple sclerosis. Measured with immunoSEQ multiplex PCR; TCRdb has only the in-frame clones, and not every one. The data contain tens of thousands of clones, roughly 90% of them seen just once; the ten biggest clones take up less than 4%. The sequencing used peripheral blood, collected in the first trimester of pregnancy. The receptor source for this set is a female donor in good health, enrolled as a control in a pregnancy study.

The chain links TRBV7-8 to TRBJ2-1; unclear D gene. The V and J ends lost 5 bases and 5 bases respectively, with 16 bases between them. The CDR3 spans 15 residues. CDR1 is SGHVS and CDR2 is FQNEAQ in the germline V gene. CDR3 DNA sequence: TGTGCCAGCAGCCCCCCTGACGGAGCTGACAATGAGCAGTTCTTC. Translated, it gives CASSPPDGADNEQFF. Based on the CDR3 plus reference TRBV7-8 and TRBJ2-1, the full variable domain is GAGVSQSPRYKVAKRGQDVALRCDPISGHVSLFWYQQALGQGPEFLTYFQNEAQLDKSGLPSDRFFAERPEGSVSTLKIQRTQQEDSAVYLCASSPPDGADNEQFFGPGTRLTVL.

This clone was observed once. The rearrangement links TRBV6-4 to TRBJ2-1, with D possibly TRBD2 on 6 matching bases. Trimming took off 6 bases at V and 5 bases at J, with 11 bases between the two ends. The CDR3 consists of 13 residues. From germline, CDR1 is MRHNA and CDR2 SNTAGT. The CDR3 reads CASSGSSNNEQFF. The DNA for the CDR3 is TGTGCCAGCAGCGGGAGTTCGAACAATGAGCAGTTCTTC.

The chain couples TRBV6-6 to TRBJ1-5, with unresolved D. CDR1 is MNHNY and CDR2 is SVGAGI in the germline V gene (reference sequence). V lost 2 bases to trimming and J lost 7 bases, with 12 bases between them. CDR3 length equals 14 residues. This CDR3 is CASSYGQVRQPQHF. The CDR3 nucleotides read TGTGCCAGCAGTTACGGCCAGGTACGACAGCCCCAGCATTTT.

V and J are TRBV29-1 and TRBJ1-1; D unclear. V was clipped by 2 bases and J by 5 bases, with 12 bases between them. This CDR3 has 13 residues. Germline V gene data show CDR1 as SQVTM and CDR2 as ANQGSEA. The DNA for the CDR3 is TGCAGCGTTGAACCACAAAAGAGGACTGAAGCTTTCTTT. Its translation is CSVEPQKRTEAFF.